The 32 T cell receptor beta chains reported below all come from one sample, sequenced in a study of OX40 agonist ivuxolimab in advanced cancers. Sequencing was performed with immunoSEQ multiplex PCR; in TCRdb, only in-frame clones are kept and a portion is missing. This sample yields fewer than 80,000 clones, of which 86% are seen a single time; roughly 1.1% belongs to the top ten. The sequencing used CD4+ or CD8+ T cells sorted from blood, collected in a trial of the OX40 agonist ivuxolimab. The receptor set was obtained from an adult with an advanced solid tumor such as melanoma, head and neck, liver or kidney cancer.

The chain uses TRBV6-5 and TRBJ1-1; perhaps TRBD1 as D (5 bases). Trimming left V 2 bases short and J 0 bases short, with 7 bases between. The V gene's germline CDR1 is MNHEY and CDR2 SVGAGI. The CDR3 consists of 14 residues. The CDR3 spells CASSYRGVNTEAFF. CDR3 bases: TGTGCCAGCAGTTACAGGGGCGTGAACACTGAAGCTTTCTTT.

This clone was counted between two and nine times. The chain is built from TRBV18 and TRBJ1-5; D possibly corresponds to TRBD1 (5 bases). Germline V gene sequence: CDR1 KGHSH, CDR2 LQKENI. V was shortened by 3 bases and J by 7 bases, with 10 bases between the two germline ends. The CDR3 contains 13 residues. CDR3: CASSPSRGQPQHF. The CDR3 nucleotides are TGTGCCAGCTCACCTTCTAGGGGCCAGCCCCAGCATTTT.

The rearrangement joins TRBV6-1 to TRBJ2-1; D ambiguous. This CDR3 is built from 14 residues. Germline loops: CDR1 MNHNS, CDR2 SASEGT. V lost 4 bases and J lost 0, with 7 bases in between. DNA for the CDR3: TGTGCCAGCAGTGCTGTGAGCTCCTACAATGAGCAGTTCTTC. It specifies CASSAVSSYNEQFF.

CDR3 region: CASSLGRTSGNTIYF. The DNA of the CDR3 is TGTGCCAGCAGCTTAGGCCGGACCTCTGGAAACACCATATATTTT. The chain recombines TRBV7-2 with TRBJ1-3; D is unresolved. This CDR3 spans 15 amino acids. Germline V gene data show CDR1 as SGHTA and CDR2 as FQGNSA. The V gene lost 1 base and the J gene lost 0 bases, with 7 bases spanning the gap. Variable domain in full (rest from reference TRBV7-2 and TRBJ1-3): GAGVSQSPSNKVTEKGKDVELRCDPISGHTALYWYRQSLGQGLEFLIYFQGNSAPDKSGLPSDRFSAERTGGSVSTLTIQRTQQEDSAVYLCASSLGRTSGNTIYFGEGSWLTVV.

This chain uses TRBV7-8 with TRBJ1-1, with D perhaps TRBD1 (5 bases). From germline, CDR1 is SGHVS and CDR2 FQNEAQ. Trimming took off 5 bases at V and 0 bases at J, with 13 bases between the two ends. This CDR3 has 15 residues. CDR3 nucleotides: TGTGCCAGCAGCGAAACAGGATTTATGAACACTGAAGCTTTCTTT. It encodes CASSETGFMNTEAFF. Filled out from reference TRBV7-8 and TRBJ1-1, the complete variable domain reads GAGVSQSPRYKVAKRGQDVALRCDPISGHVSLFWYQQALGQGPEFLTYFQNEAQLDKSGLPSDRFFAERPEGSVSTLKIQRTQQEDSAVYLCASSETGFMNTEAFFGQGTRLTVV.

The rearrangement uses TRBV5-1 and TRBJ1-2; the match to TRBD1 covers 8 bases. Losses at the gene ends were 3 bases for V and 9 bases for J; bases not matched to a gene: 13. The CDR3 is 15 residues long. Germline V gives CDR1 SGHRS, CDR2 YFSETQ. Here the CDR3 DNA reads TGCGCCAGCAGCTCTTGGAGGGGACAGGCCTCTCGCTACACCTTC. It encodes CASSSWRGQASRYTF.

The chain employs TRBV5-1 and TRBJ2-3; TRBD1 matches at 10 bases. The CDR3 consists of 15 residues. Germline V gene data show CDR1 as SGHRS and CDR2 as YFSETQ. With V trimmed by 0 bases and J by 5 bases, 3 bases remained unmatched. CDR3 residues: CASSLGTGGLDTQYF. DNA of the CDR3: TGCGCCAGCAGCTTGGGGACAGGGGGGTTAGATACGCAGTATTTT.

The chain combines TRBV2 with TRBJ2-5, with 9 bases matching TRBD1. The V segment lost 6 bases and the J segment 4 bases; nucleotides outside the gene matches: 9. CDR1 is SNHLY and CDR2 is FYNNEI in the germline V gene. The CDR3 totals 15 residues. CDR3 sequence (DNA): TGTGCCAGCAGGCTAGGACAGGGGATCGGAGAGACCCAGTACTTC. Amino acids: CASRLGQGIGETQYF. Full variable domain (rest looked up from reference TRBV2 and TRBJ2-5): EPEVTQTPSHQVTQMGQEVILRCVPISNHLYFYWYRQILGQKVEFLVSFYNNEISEKSEIFDDQFSVERPDGSNFTLKIRSTKLEDSAMYFCASRLGQGIGETQYFGPGTRLLVL.

This clone was counted only a few times. The chain combines TRBV2 with TRBJ1-4; the D is unclear. CDR3 size: 13 residues. Germline V lookup: CDR1 SNHLY, CDR2 FYNNEI. V lost 4 bases and J lost 5, with 8 bases in between. The CDR3 protein is CASSVEQNEKLFF. The CDR3 nucleotides are TGTGCCAGCAGTGTCGAACAGAATGAAAAACTGTTTTTT.

This sequence joins TRBV6-1 and TRBJ2-3; 7 nucleotides line up with TRBD1. J lost 0 bases, V lost 6 bases, and 3 bases had no gene match. Germline lookup yields CDR1 MNHNS and CDR2 SASEGT. This CDR3 is 14 amino acids long. CDR3 sequence (DNA): TGTGCCAGCAGGAAACAGGGGAGCACAGATACGCAGTATTTT. This codes for CASRKQGSTDTQYF.

The rearrangement uses TRBV6-1 and TRBJ2-7, with D possibly being TRBD1 or TRBD2 (5 bases each). Trimming pared 10 bases from V and 2 bases from J, leaving 12 bases between. The germline gives CDR1 MNHNS, CDR2 SASEGT. This CDR3 is 12 amino acids long. In nucleotides, the CDR3 is TGTGCCATCAAGAGGGGCGCCTACGAGCAGTACTTC. Protein product: CAIKRGAYEQYF.

The chain employs TRBV2 and TRBJ1-3, with D possibly TRBD1 on 5 matching bases. Per germline, CDR1 SNHLY and CDR2 FYNNEI. CDR3 length: 15 residues. V lost 4 bases to trimming and J lost 5 bases, with 15 bases between them. The CDR3 spells CASSGGPGRRNTIYF. As DNA, the CDR3 is TGTGCCAGCAGTGGAGGTCCAGGGAGAAGAAACACCATATATTTT. The full variable domain, completed using reference TRBV2 and TRBJ1-3, is EPEVTQTPSHQVTQMGQEVILRCVPISNHLYFYWYRQILGQKVEFLVSFYNNEISEKSEIFDDQFSVERPDGSNFTLKIRSTKLEDSAMYFCASSGGPGRRNTIYFGEGSWLTVV.

The rearrangement joins TRBV5-1 to TRBJ1-6; D uncertain. Germline V gene data show CDR1 as SGHRS and CDR2 as YFSETQ. This CDR3 spans 14 amino acids. V was trimmed by 0 bases and J by 5 bases, leaving 6 bases between them. The CDR3 here is CASSLGRDNSPLHF. The DNA for the CDR3 is TGCGCCAGCAGCTTGGGACGGGATAATTCACCCCTCCACTTT.

The chain employs TRBV28 and TRBJ1-4; D remains ambiguous. CDR1 MDHEN and CDR2 SYDVKM come from the germline V gene. Trimming pared 5 bases from V and 8 bases from J, leaving 18 bases between. The CDR3 contains 15 residues. CDR3 region: CASSPPWSSGEKLFF. In DNA, the CDR3 is TGTGCCAGCAGTCCACCTTGGTCTTCTGGAGAAAAACTGTTTTTT.

The V call is TRBV30, the J call TRBJ2-7, with D possibly called TRBD1 or TRBD2 (6 bases each). Trimming shortened V by 3 bases and J by 6 bases, and 18 bases separated the two germline ends. CDR1 is GTSNPN and CDR2 is SVGIG in the germline V gene (reference sequence). This CDR3 has 14 residues. The CDR3 is CAWRETGWGGEQYF. The CDR3 DNA is TGTGCCTGGAGGGAGACAGGTTGGGGAGGCGAGCAGTACTTC.

The rearrangement uses TRBV7-6 and TRBJ2-7, with 7 nucleotides matching TRBD1. CDR3 length: 13 residues. Germline V gives CDR1 SGHVS, CDR2 FNYEAQ. V trimming: 5 bases; J trimming: 5 bases; junction bases outside the gene matches: 6. CDR3 in DNA: TGTGCCAGCAGCCCCCGAGGGGGCCACGAGCAGTACTTC. Its translation is CASSPRGGHEQYF.

CDR3 DNA: TGTGCCAGCTCACCAGCGGGACAGCGTACTGGAAACACCATATATTTT. Its protein product is CASSPAGQRTGNTIYF. The gene calls are TRBV18 and TRBJ1-3, with 7 positions matching TRBD1. The CDR3 covers 16 residues. Germline V CDR1 and CDR2: KGHSH, LQKENI. V lost 2 bases, J lost 2 bases, and 6 bases stayed unmatched.

V gene TRBV27 combines with J gene TRBJ1-1; perhaps TRBD1 as D (6 bases). The CDR3 is 15 residues long. Germline-derived CDR1 and CDR2 are MNHEY and SMNVEV (reference sequence). Trimming shortened V by 2 bases and J by 1 base, and 11 bases separated the two germline ends. CDR3 region: CASSLRRTENTEAFF. The CDR3 DNA reads as TGTGCCAGCAGTTTAAGGAGGACAGAGAACACTGAAGCTTTCTTT.

The rearrangement uses TRBV5-1 and TRBJ1-2; 7 nucleotides match TRBD1. The ends lost 0 bases at V and 4 bases at J; junction bases unmatched: 15. Germline V gives CDR1 SGHRS, CDR2 YFSETQ. The CDR3 covers 18 residues. In nucleotides, the CDR3 is TGCGCCAGCAGCTTGGCCTCGCAGGGGGGTAGGGGCCTCTATGGCTACACCTTC. This sequence encodes CASSLASQGGRGLYGYTF.

This clone was seen just once. This chain uses TRBV11-2 with TRBJ1-3, with TRBD1 matching over 12 bases. Per the germline V gene, CDR1 is SGHAT and CDR2 is FQNNGV. V was pared by 4 bases and J by 3 bases, with 4 bases of the junction left unmatched. The CDR3 is 16 amino acids. Written as DNA, the CDR3 is TGTGCCAGCAGCTCCGGGACAGGGGGCGGTGGAAACACCATATATTTT. Protein sequence: CASSSGTGGGGNTIYF.

This rearrangement joins TRBV4-1 to TRBJ2-7, with 7 bases aligning to TRBD1. Per the germline V gene, CDR1 is MGHRA and CDR2 is YSYEKL. With 5 bases clipped from V and 2 bases from J, the junction kept 9 bases outside the gene matches. The CDR3 is 15 residues long. For the CDR3, the DNA is TGCGCCAGCAGCTACCTTGGACAGGCCACCTACGAGCAGTACTTC. The encoded protein is CASSYLGQATYEQYF.

This chain connects TRBV6-5 to TRBJ1-2; D ambiguous. CDR1 is MNHEY and CDR2 is SVGAGI in the germline V gene. Trimming took 0 bases from V and 2 from J, leaving 7 bases between them. The CDR3 length is 14 residues. The CDR3 protein is CASSYSYGNYGYTF. The CDR3 DNA is TGTGCCAGCAGTTACTCTTACGGAAACTATGGCTACACCTTC.

The chain joins TRBV5-1 to TRBJ2-3, with D perhaps being TRBD1 or TRBD2 (5 bases each). Germline lookup yields CDR1 SGHRS and CDR2 YFSETQ. The length of the CDR3 is 12 residues. With 5 bases removed from V and 3 bases from J, the gap between germline ends came to 7 bases. The CDR3 DNA follows: TGCGCCAGCAGTTGGGGGACAGATACGCAGTATTTT. Its protein is CASSWGTDTQYF.

This rearrangement joins TRBV6-1 to TRBJ1-2, with D unresolved. V lost 7 bases and J lost 4, with 16 bases in between. Germline CDR1 and CDR2: MNHNS and SASEGT. The length of the CDR3 is 14 residues. CDR3: CASNGFPDGYGYTF. The CDR3 region has the DNA TGTGCCAGCAACGGATTTCCGGACGGCTATGGCTACACCTTC.

This clone has more than one count but fewer than ten. The CDR3 reads CASSLRGLGANVLTF. Written as DNA, the CDR3 is TGTGCCAGCAGCTTAAGGGGACTGGGGGCCAACGTCCTGACTTTC. J is TRBJ2-6 and V is TRBV7-9, with D possibly being TRBD2 (6 bases). V dropped 2 bases and J dropped 4 bases, with 9 bases sitting between them. The CDR3 contains 15 residues. Germline lookup yields CDR1 SEHNR and CDR2 FQNEAQ (reference sequence).

The CDR3 sequence: CASSERQGEKKRSNQPQHF. For the CDR3, the DNA is TGCGCCAGCAGTGAAAGACAGGGAGAAAAAAAGCGTAGCAATCAGCCCCAGCATTTT. The rearrangement uses TRBV10-1 and TRBJ1-5, with TRBD1 matching 7 bases. With V trimmed by 3 bases and J by 0 bases, 14 bases remained unmatched. CDR1 WNHNN and CDR2 SYGVQD come from the germline V gene (reference sequence). This CDR3 has 19 amino acids.

The CDR3 loop is CASSRRAGGKDTQYF. CDR3 sequence (DNA): TGTGCCAGCAGCCGCCGAGCGGGGGGGAAAGATACGCAGTATTTT. The chain carries TRBV6-5 and TRBJ2-3; 10 bases align to TRBD2. V shed 6 bases, J shed 5 bases, and the junction held 8 bases outside the gene matches. Germline CDR1 reads MNHEY; CDR2 reads SVGAGI. The CDR3 runs 15 residues.

This sequence joins TRBV27 and TRBJ1-4, with 7 bases identical to TRBD1. J gave up 4 bases and V 6 bases, and 14 bases lay outside the gene matches. From germline, CDR1 is MNHEY and CDR2 SMNVEV (reference sequence). The CDR3 sequence is 17 residues long. Here the CDR3 reads CASSRKPTGAINEKLFF. The DNA of the CDR3 is TGTGCCAGCAGCCGAAAACCTACAGGGGCCATTAATGAAAAACTGTTTTTT.

This chain uses TRBV27 with TRBJ2-7, with D uncertain. The ends were cut back, 6 bases at V and 2 bases at J, with 17 bases in the middle. CDR1 and CDR2 from the germline V gene are MNHEY and SMNVEV (reference sequence). This CDR3 comprises 15 residues. The CDR3 nucleotides are TGTGCCAGCAGAAAGGACGGTCGGCCCACCTACGAGCAGTACTTC. Its protein product is CASRKDGRPTYEQYF.

The chain joins TRBV2 to TRBJ1-2; D remains unclear. The CDR3 totals 12 residues. V was pared by 4 bases and J by 0 bases, with 3 bases between. CDR1 is SNHLY and CDR2 is FYNNEI in the germline V gene. The chain's CDR3 is CASSVTNYGYTF. The CDR3 nucleotides read TGTGCCAGCAGTGTAACTAACTATGGCTACACCTTC.

The rearrangement joins TRBV5-1 to TRBJ1-1; the D is unclear. The germline V gene encodes CDR1 SGHRS and CDR2 YFSETQ. V lost 4 bases to trimming and J lost 4 bases, with 17 bases between them. The CDR3 loop spans 15 amino acids. The CDR3: CASSREAGSGTEAFF. For the CDR3, the DNA is TGCGCCAGCAGCCGGGAGGCAGGCTCGGGCACTGAAGCTTTCTTT. The whole variable domain, filled in from reference TRBV5-1 and TRBJ1-1, reads KAGVTQTPRYLIKTRGQQVTLSCSPISGHRSVSWYQQTPGQGLQFLFEYFSETQRNKGNFPGRFSGRQFSNSRSEMNVSTLELGDSALYLCASSREAGSGTEAFFGQGTRLTVV.

The genes are TRBV11-2 and TRBJ1-1; D is uncertain. Germline V CDR1 and CDR2: SGHAT, FQNNGV. Trimming stripped 2 bases from V and 8 bases from J, with 9 bases between. CDR3 size: 12 residues. CDR3 sequence (DNA): TGTGCCAGCAGCTTATACGGGATGGAAGCTTTCTTT. It is translated as CASSLYGMEAFF.